This is a list of T cell receptor beta chains from one sample in a study of shared clonotypes between healthy human individuals. Sequenced by immunoSEQ multiplex PCR; TCRdb stores in-frame clones only, minus some. The sample contains roughly 1,500,000 clones, approximately 98% of which appear only once. The sequenced sample was naive CD4+ T cells sorted from blood. All receptors derive from a man aged 25-45 years in good health. CDR3s include the opening cysteine and the closing phenylalanine or tryptophan. Fields, in order: CDR3 DNA, CDR3 protein, V gene, J gene, clone size, D gene. A D gene is named only where the DNA matches it firmly. A clone size is listed for some rows: how often the clone was seen (once, few, many), or a class if it is expanded.

TGCGCCAGCAGCCCCCGAGGACAGGGTTGGGCCGGGGAGCTGTTTTTT,CASSPRGQGWAGELFF,TRBV5-1,TRBJ2-2,NA,TRBD1
TGTGCCAGCTCACCACTAGCGAACACTGAAGCTTTCTTT,CASSPLANTEAFF,TRBV18,TRBJ1-1,NA,NA
TGTGCCAGCCGACAACAGGGGTTCTCCTACGAGCAGTACTTC,CASRQQGFSYEQYF,TRBV6-6,TRBJ2-7,NA,TRBD1
TGTGCCAGCAGCGTAACCGGGACTAGCGGGAGTATCGCCGAGCAGTACTTC,CASSVTGTSGSIAEQYF,TRBV9,TRBJ2-7,NA,TRBD2
TGCGCCAGCAGCTTGGCGGCAGACGCGAACACCGGGGAGCTGTTTTTT,CASSLAADANTGELFF,TRBV5-1,TRBJ2-2,NA,NA
TGTGCCAGCAGCCCACTTAGGACGGGACCCTACGAGCAGTACTTC,CASSPLRTGPYEQYF,TRBV14,TRBJ2-7,NA,NA
TGTGCCAGCAGCTTGGGCCCCGCAGCCTACGAGCAGTACTTC,CASSLGPAAYEQYF,TRBV5-6,TRBJ2-7,NA,NA
TGCGCCAGCAGCCAATTGGGACTAAACACCGGGGAGCTGTTTTTT,CASSQLGLNTGELFF,TRBV4-3,TRBJ2-2,NA,TRBD2
TGTGCCAGCAGCTTAATTGCGGGAGGCCTTGACTACAATGAGCAGTTCTTC,CASSLIAGGLDYNEQFF,TRBV7-8,TRBJ2-1,NA,TRBD2
TGTGCCAGCAGCTTGCGGTTAGATACGCAGTATTTT,CASSLRLDTQYF,TRBV7-9,TRBJ2-3,NA,NA
TGTGCCAGCAGCCGGGGGACAGGGAAGTTCTTC,CASSRGTGKFF,TRBV7-9,TRBJ2-1,once,TRBD1
TGTGCCAGCAGCCAAGATCGGACTAGCGGATATTCCTACGAGCAGTACTTC,CASSQDRTSGYSYEQYF,TRBV14,TRBJ2-7,NA,TRBD2
TGTGCCAGCAGTTTATCTCCGATTCGGAACACCGGGGAGCTGTTTTTT,CASSLSPIRNTGELFF,TRBV27,TRBJ2-2,NA,NA
TGCGCCAGCAGCGCCGACGGGAAGGGGTATAATTCACCCCTCCACTTT,CASSADGKGYNSPLHF,TRBV5-1,TRBJ1-6,NA,NA
TGTGCCAGCAGTGAATGGGGTACGAATGAAAAACTGTTTTTT,CASSEWGTNEKLFF,TRBV2,TRBJ1-4,NA,NA
TGTGCCGGATTTATCTCTGGGGCCAACGTCCTGACTTTC,CAGFISGANVLTF,TRBV7-9,TRBJ2-6,NA,NA
TGCAGTGCTACCCGCGGAGGCGAGCAGTTCTTC,CSATRGGEQFF,TRBV20-1,TRBJ2-1,once,NA
TGTGCCACCAGCAGAGATATGCTAGCGGGAGGGGATACGCAGTATTTT,CATSRDMLAGGDTQYF,TRBV15,TRBJ2-3,NA,TRBD2
TGCGCCAGCAGTCTGCTGTCAAGGTACGAGCAGTACTTC,CASSLLSRYEQYF,TRBV5-1,TRBJ2-7,NA,NA
TGTGCCAGCAGTCGACCCGCGGAGAACACCATATATTTT,CASSRPAENTIYF,TRBV28,TRBJ1-3,NA,NA
TGCGCCAGCAGCTCGACAGGGAATACAGATACGCAGTATTTT,CASSSTGNTDTQYF,TRBV5-1,TRBJ2-3,NA,TRBD1
TGTGCCAGCAGCCCAGGCGGGGGGTTGAACGAGCAGTACTTC,CASSPGGGLNEQYF,TRBV7-2,TRBJ2-7,once,TRBD2
TGCGCCAGCAGTCAATCGAGGGCAGAAACACCAGATACGCAGTATTTT,CASSQSRAETPDTQYF,TRBV23-1,TRBJ2-3,NA,NA
TGTGCCAGCAGGGACCCTCCTCTAGCGGGAGGGTGGGAGACCCAGTACTTC,CASRDPPLAGGWETQYF,TRBV2,TRBJ2-5,NA,TRBD2
TGTGCCAGCAGCATCCGCCCGGCGGCGGGAGAGACCCAGTACTTC,CASSIRPAAGETQYF,TRBV7-2,TRBJ2-5,NA,NA
TGCGCCAGCAGCCAAGATAGCCTAGCGGGAGTCCCCTCCTACGAGCAGTACTTC,CASSQDSLAGVPSYEQYF,TRBV4-1,TRBJ2-7,NA,TRBD2
TGTGCCAGCAGCTTGGTTCAGGTGTCGTACCCAATGGTCGGGGAGCTGTTTTTT,CASSLVQVSYPMVGELFF,TRBV7-6,TRBJ2-2,NA,NA
TGTGCCAGCAGCCCAGAGGGGGGCTGGAGGACTGAAGCTTTCTTT,CASSPEGGWRTEAFF,TRBV5-4,TRBJ1-1,NA,NA
TGCAGCGTTGCAGACAGTAACACTGAAGCTTTCTTT,CSVADSNTEAFF,TRBV29-1,TRBJ1-1,NA,NA
TGTGCCATAGGTGACGGGACTAGCGTCACCTACGAGCAGTACTTC,CAIGDGTSVTYEQYF,TRBV10-3,TRBJ2-7,NA,TRBD2
TGTGCCAGCAGCGGGACAGGGGTTCCCGAGCAGTACTTC,CASSGTGVPEQYF,TRBV2,TRBJ2-7,NA,TRBD1
TGTGCCAGTACGGTACAATCTTCTGGGGAACTGTTTTTT,CASTVQSSGELFF,TRBV19,TRBJ1-4,NA,NA
TGCGCCAGCAGCCCGACTAGCGGGAGTGCCGGGGAGCTGTTTTTT,CASSPTSGSAGELFF,TRBV5-1,TRBJ2-2,NA,TRBD2
TGTGCCAGCAGCCCGAGGACTGAAGGAAACACCATATATTTT,CASSPRTEGNTIYF,TRBV7-9,TRBJ1-3,NA,NA
TGCGCCAGCAGCTTGTACGCAGGGGGCAGATGGGCTGGAAACACCATATATTTT,CASSLYAGGRWAGNTIYF,TRBV5-1,TRBJ1-3,once,TRBD1
TGTGGGGGCCCAGGGGATAGAGAAAAACTGTTTTTT,CGGPGDREKLFF,TRBV7-6,TRBJ1-4,NA,NA
TGTGCCAGCAGCGTAGTAGGAGATACGCAGTATTTT,CASSVVGDTQYF,TRBV9,TRBJ2-3,few,NA
TGTGCCAGCAGCTTAGAACCGGGGGAGACCCAGTACTTC,CASSLEPGETQYF,TRBV7-3,TRBJ2-5,NA,NA
TGTGCCAGCAGCTTAGGCCGGGGTTCTGCGGAAAAACTGTTTTTT,CASSLGRGSAEKLFF,TRBV7-6,TRBJ1-4,NA,NA
TGTGCCAGCAGCCTCCGCCCCGGGAGCTCCTACGAGCAGTACTTC,CASSLRPGSSYEQYF,TRBV14,TRBJ2-7,NA,NA
TGTGCCAGCTCTCCTGCTAGGGGGCCGATCGGGGAGCTGTTTTTT,CASSPARGPIGELFF,TRBV18,TRBJ2-2,NA,TRBD1
TGCGCCAGCAGCCCGGAAGGACTAGCGGGAGGGGGTATGGCCAGCGCAGATACGCAGTATTTT,CASSPEGLAGGGMASADTQYF,TRBV5-1,TRBJ2-3,NA,TRBD2
TGTGCCAGCAGTAAAGGGGGAACCCACAATGAGCAGTTCTTC,CASSKGGTHNEQFF,TRBV9,TRBJ2-1,NA,NA
TGTGCCAGCAGTGAACAGGGGGATTCCTACGAGCAGTACTTC,CASSEQGDSYEQYF,TRBV2,TRBJ2-7,NA,TRBD1
TGTGCCAGCTCACCACCGGACGTAATAAAGTTCTTC,CASSPPDVIKFF,TRBV18,TRBJ2-1,once,NA
TGTGCCAGCAGCTTCGGGGCCGGTGCAACTAATGAAAAACTGTTTTTT,CASSFGAGATNEKLFF,TRBV5-4,TRBJ1-4,NA,NA
TGCAGCGTCGGACAGTTACAAGAGACCCAGTACTTC,CSVGQLQETQYF,TRBV29-1,TRBJ2-5,NA,NA
TGTGCCAGCAGCTTAGCCGGGGCAGAAATTCTAAACGTTGAGCAGTTCTTC,CASSLAGAEILNVEQFF,TRBV7-2,TRBJ2-1,NA,NA
TGTGCCAGCAGCCAAGGCACCTTTCCGGGTGGGACTAGCGTCTCAGATACGCAGTATTTT,CASSQGTFPGGTSVSDTQYF,TRBV4-2,TRBJ2-3,NA,TRBD2
TGCGCCAGCAGTGAGATAGGCGGTAGAAGCACTGGGCCGTACAATGAGCAGTTCTTC,CASSEIGGRSTGPYNEQFF,TRBV10-2,TRBJ2-1,once,NA
TGTGCCAGTAGTATAGGGGTAGGAAGCTACGAGCAGTACTTC,CASSIGVGSYEQYF,TRBV19,TRBJ2-7,NA,NA
TGTGCCAGCAGCTCCGACAGGGGGCGGAGTGAAAAACTGTTTTTT,CASSSDRGRSEKLFF,TRBV7-9,TRBJ1-4,NA,TRBD1